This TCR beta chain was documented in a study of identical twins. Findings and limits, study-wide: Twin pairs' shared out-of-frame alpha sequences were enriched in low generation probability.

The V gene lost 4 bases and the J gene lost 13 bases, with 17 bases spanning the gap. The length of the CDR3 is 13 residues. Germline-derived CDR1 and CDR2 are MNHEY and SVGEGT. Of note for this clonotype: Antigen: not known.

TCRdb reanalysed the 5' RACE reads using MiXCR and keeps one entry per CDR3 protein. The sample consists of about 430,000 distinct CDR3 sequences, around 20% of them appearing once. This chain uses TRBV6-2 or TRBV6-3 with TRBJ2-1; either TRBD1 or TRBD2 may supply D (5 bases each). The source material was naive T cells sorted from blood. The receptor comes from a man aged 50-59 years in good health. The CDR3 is CASSFPGHVTQFF. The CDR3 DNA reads TGTGCCAGCAGTTTCCCGGGGCATGTCACACAGTTCTTC.